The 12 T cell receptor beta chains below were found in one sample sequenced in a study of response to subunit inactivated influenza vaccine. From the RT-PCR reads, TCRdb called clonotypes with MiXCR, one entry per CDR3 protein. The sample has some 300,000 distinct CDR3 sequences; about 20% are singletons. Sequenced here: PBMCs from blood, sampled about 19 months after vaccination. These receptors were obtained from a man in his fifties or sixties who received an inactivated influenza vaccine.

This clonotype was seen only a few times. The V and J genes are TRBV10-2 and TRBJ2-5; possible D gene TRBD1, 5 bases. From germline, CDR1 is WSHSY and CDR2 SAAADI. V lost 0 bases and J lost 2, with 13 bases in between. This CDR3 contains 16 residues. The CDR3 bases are TGCGCCAGCAGTGAGTCGACCTTGGACATACAAGAGACCCAGTACTTC. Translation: CASSESTLDIQETQYF.

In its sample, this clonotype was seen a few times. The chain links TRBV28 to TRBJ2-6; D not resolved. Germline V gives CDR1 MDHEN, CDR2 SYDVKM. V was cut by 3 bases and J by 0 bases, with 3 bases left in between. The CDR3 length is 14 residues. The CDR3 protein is CASSFNSGANVLTF. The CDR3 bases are TGTGCCAGCAGTTTCAACTCTGGGGCCAACGTCCTGACTTTC. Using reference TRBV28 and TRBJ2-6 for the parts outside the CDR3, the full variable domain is DVKVTQSSRYLVKRTGEKVFLECVQDMDHENMFWYRQDPGLGLRLIYFSYDVKMKEKGDIPEGYSVSREKKERFSLILESASTNQTSMYLCASSFNSGANVLTFGAGSRLTVL.

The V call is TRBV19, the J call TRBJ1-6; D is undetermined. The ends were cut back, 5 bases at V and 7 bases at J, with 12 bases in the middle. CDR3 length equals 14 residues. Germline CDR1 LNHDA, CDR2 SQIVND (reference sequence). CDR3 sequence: CASSLVQTNSPLHF. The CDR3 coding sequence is TGTGCCAGTAGTCTCGTCCAGACCAATTCACCCCTCCACTTT.

The CDR3 protein is CASSPYTGELFF. The CDR3 DNA reads TGTGCCAGCAGTCCCTACACCGGGGAGCTGTTTTTT. The V call is TRBV7-9, the J call TRBJ2-2, with unresolved D. V was cut by 6 bases and J by 3 bases, with 5 bases left in between. The V gene's germline CDR1 is SEHNR and CDR2 FQNEAQ (reference sequence). The CDR3 is made up of 12 amino acids. Full variable domain (missing parts from reference TRBV7-9 and TRBJ2-2): DTGVSQNPRHKITKRGQNVTFRCDPISEHNRLYWYRQTLGQGPEFLTYFQNEAQLEKSRLLSDRFSAERPKGSFSTLEIQRTEQGDSAMYLCASSPYTGELFFGEGSRLTVL.

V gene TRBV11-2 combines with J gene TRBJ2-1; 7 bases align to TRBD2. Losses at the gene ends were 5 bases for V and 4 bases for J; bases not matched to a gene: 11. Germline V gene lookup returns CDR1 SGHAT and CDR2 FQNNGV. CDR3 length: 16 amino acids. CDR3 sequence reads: CASSPTKAGAYNEQFF. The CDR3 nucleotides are TGTGCCAGCAGCCCTACGAAGGCGGGAGCGTACAATGAGCAGTTCTTC.

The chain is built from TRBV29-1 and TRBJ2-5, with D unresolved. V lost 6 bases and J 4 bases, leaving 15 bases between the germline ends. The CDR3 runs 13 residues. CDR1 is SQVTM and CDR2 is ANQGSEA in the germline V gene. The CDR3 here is CSVGPRASETQYF. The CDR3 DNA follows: TGCAGCGTCGGCCCCAGAGCATCAGAGACCCAGTACTTC.

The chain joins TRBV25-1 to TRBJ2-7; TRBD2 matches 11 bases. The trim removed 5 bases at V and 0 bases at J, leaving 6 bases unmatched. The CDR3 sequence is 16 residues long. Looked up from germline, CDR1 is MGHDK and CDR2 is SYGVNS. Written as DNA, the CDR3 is TGTGCCAGCAGTAAAGGGGGGACTAGCGGCTCCTACGAGCAGTACTTC. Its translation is CASSKGGTSGSYEQYF.

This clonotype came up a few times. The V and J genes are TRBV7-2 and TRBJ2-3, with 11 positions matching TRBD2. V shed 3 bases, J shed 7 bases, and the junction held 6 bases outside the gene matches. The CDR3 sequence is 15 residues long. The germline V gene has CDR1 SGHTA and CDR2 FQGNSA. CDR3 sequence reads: CASSLVAGGPHTQYF. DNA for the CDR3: TGTGCCAGCAGCTTGGTAGCGGGGGGGCCTCATACGCAGTATTTT.

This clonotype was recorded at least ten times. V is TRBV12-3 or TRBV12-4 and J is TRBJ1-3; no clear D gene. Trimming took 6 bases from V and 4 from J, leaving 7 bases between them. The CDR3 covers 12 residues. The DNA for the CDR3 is TGTGCCAGCAGATCCAGCGGAAACACCATATATTTT. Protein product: CASRSSGNTIYF.

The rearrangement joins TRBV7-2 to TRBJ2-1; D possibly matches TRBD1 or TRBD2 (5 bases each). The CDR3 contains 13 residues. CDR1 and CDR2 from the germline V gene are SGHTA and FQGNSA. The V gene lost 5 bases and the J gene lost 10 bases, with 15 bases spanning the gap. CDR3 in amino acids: CASSRGQQEEQFF. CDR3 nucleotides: TGTGCCAGCAGCCGGGGCCAGCAGGAGGAGCAGTTCTTC.

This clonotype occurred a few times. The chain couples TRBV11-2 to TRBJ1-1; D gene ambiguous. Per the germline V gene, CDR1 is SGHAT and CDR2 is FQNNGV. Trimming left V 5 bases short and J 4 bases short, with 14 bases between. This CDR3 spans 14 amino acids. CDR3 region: CASSAARELTEAFF. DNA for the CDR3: TGTGCCAGCAGCGCCGCAAGGGAGCTCACTGAAGCTTTCTTT.

The CDR3 sequence: CASSPNRGQGIGEKLFF. CDR3 in DNA: TGTGCCAGCAGCCCTAACCGGGGACAGGGAATCGGTGAAAAACTGTTTTTT. The V call is TRBV7-9, the J call TRBJ1-4, with TRBD1 identical over 9 bases. Germline-derived CDR1 and CDR2 are SEHNR and FQNEAQ (reference sequence). The V and J ends lost 5 bases and 7 bases, in that order; junction bases with no gene match: 14. This CDR3 spans 17 amino acids.